A single sample gave rise to the 17 T cell receptor beta chains below, sequenced in a study of T cells in localized non-small cell lung cancer. Clones were sequenced by immunoSEQ multiplex PCR, and TCRdb holds only the in-frame ones, with some missing. The sample shows some 64,000 clones, about 90% of them seen only once. Sequences were derived from peripheral blood, sampled before any cancer treatment. The receptors derive from a woman aged 35-70 years with stage I lung adenocarcinoma.

The chain is built from TRBV6-5 and TRBJ1-1, with unresolved D. This CDR3 is built from 15 residues. Germline V CDR1 and CDR2: MNHEY, SVGAGI. Trimming took off 0 bases at V and 1 base at J, with 9 bases between the two ends. The CDR3 protein is CASSYSVPPNTEAFF. In nucleotides, the CDR3 is TGTGCCAGCAGTTACTCCGTCCCACCGAACACTGAAGCTTTCTTT.

The V gene is TRBV28, the J gene TRBJ1-1; D not resolved. The CDR3 is 13 amino acids. Trimming took 8 bases from V and 4 from J, leaving 14 bases between them. CDR1 and CDR2 (germline): MDHEN, SYDVKM. The CDR3 loop reads CASRRAGVTEAFF. As DNA, the CDR3 is TGTGCCAGCCGGCGGGCCGGGGTCACTGAAGCTTTCTTT. Full variable domain (rest looked up from reference TRBV28 and TRBJ1-1): DVKVTQSSRYLVKRTGEKVFLECVQDMDHENMFWYRQDPGLGLRLIYFSYDVKMKEKGDIPEGYSVSREKKERFSLILESASTNQTSMYLCASRRAGVTEAFFGQGTRLTVV.

The chain is built from TRBV4-2 and TRBJ1-1; TRBD1 might be the D (5 bases). Per the germline V gene, CDR1 is LGHNA and CDR2 is YNFKEQ. The CDR3 loop spans 13 amino acids. The V end lost 6 bases, the J end lost 5 bases, and 13 bases lay between the germline ends. The CDR3 DNA sequence: TGTGCCAGCAGTTTTCAAAGGGGTACTGAAGCTTTCTTT. It translates to CASSFQRGTEAFF.

This chain connects TRBV30 to TRBJ1-5; tentative D call: TRBD1 (5 bases). The CDR3 contains 13 residues. The germline V gene encodes CDR1 GTSNPN and CDR2 SVGIG (reference sequence). V was trimmed by 3 bases and J by 3 bases, leaving 9 bases between them. CDR3 sequence: CAWSGTTNQPQHF. The CDR3 DNA reads TGTGCCTGGAGCGGGACCACCAATCAGCCCCAGCATTTT.

V is TRBV11-2 and J is TRBJ1-1; the match to TRBD1 covers 7 bases. The CDR3 runs to 13 residues. Per germline, CDR1 SGHAT and CDR2 FQNNGV. After removal of 6 bases from V and 0 bases from J, the junction contained 1 base not matched to a gene. The CDR3: CASRGTVNTEAFF. In DNA, the CDR3 is TGTGCCAGCAGAGGGACAGTGAACACTGAAGCTTTCTTT.

The J gene is TRBJ2-7, the V gene TRBV10-3, with D perhaps being TRBD1 or TRBD2 (5 bases each). Germline values: CDR1 ENHRY, CDR2 SYGVKD. Trimming shortened V by 4 bases and J by 0 bases, and 19 bases separated the two germline ends. CDR3 size: 17 residues. The CDR3 region is CAISAAEGRKSSYEQYF. CDR3 nucleotides: TGTGCCATCAGTGCCGCCGAGGGGCGGAAGAGCTCCTACGAGCAGTACTTC.

This chain links TRBV7-9 with TRBJ1-1; D is possibly TRBD1 (6 bases). The CDR3 consists of 15 residues. CDR1 and CDR2 (germline): SEHNR, FQNEAQ (reference sequence). Trimming took off 4 bases at V and 5 bases at J, with 17 bases between the two ends. CDR3 amino acids: CASSSLAGVGTEAFF. CDR3 sequence (DNA): TGTGCCAGCAGCTCTCTCGCAGGGGTTGGTACTGAAGCTTTCTTT.

This clone has just one count. The V gene is TRBV5-6, the J gene TRBJ1-5, with TRBD1 identical over 7 bases. Looked up from germline, CDR1 is SGHDT and CDR2 is YYEEEE. This CDR3 has 15 amino acids. V shed 3 bases, J shed 4 bases, and the junction held 7 bases outside the gene matches. The CDR3 loop reads CASSWGTALNQPQHF. The CDR3, as DNA: TGTGCCAGCAGCTGGGGGACAGCACTTAATCAGCCCCAGCATTTT.

The rearrangement joins TRBV5-1 to TRBJ1-4; D gene ambiguous. The CDR3 loop spans 15 amino acids. The V end lost 0 bases, the J end lost 2 bases, and 8 bases lay between the germline ends. Looked up from germline, CDR1 is SGHRS and CDR2 is YFSETQ. Written as DNA, the CDR3 is TGCGCCAGCAGCTTGGGGCTCCCGACTAATGAAAAACTGTTTTTT. Protein sequence: CASSLGLPTNEKLFF.

The V and J genes are TRBV18 and TRBJ1-2; TRBD1 matches at 7 bases. Germline trimming cut 3 bases from V and 5 bases from J; bases unmatched to any gene: 9. Germline values: CDR1 KGHSH, CDR2 LQKENI. The CDR3 covers 15 residues. This CDR3 is CASSPLSDRDYGYTF. DNA of the CDR3: TGTGCCAGCTCACCCCTGTCCGACAGGGATTATGGCTACACCTTC.

The chain is built from TRBV4-3 and TRBJ2-1, with D perhaps matching TRBD2 (6 bases). V was trimmed by 1 base and J by 6 bases, leaving 13 bases between them. The CDR3 has 15 residues. Germline V gene data show CDR1 as LGHNA and CDR2 as YSLEER. Here the CDR3 reads CASSQGLAPTNEQFF. CDR3 coding DNA: TGCGCCAGCAGCCAAGGGCTAGCGCCCACCAATGAGCAGTTCTTC.

This clone appeared once. The chain couples TRBV19 to TRBJ2-3, with D possibly TRBD2 on 6 matching bases. CDR3 length: 15 amino acids. V gave up 5 bases and J gave up 4 bases, with 16 bases separating them. The germline V gene encodes CDR1 LNHDA and CDR2 SQIVND (reference sequence). CDR3 coding DNA: TGTGCCAGTAGTTGGTCCGGGGGTGGGCCAGATACGCAGTATTTT. It yields the protein CASSWSGGGPDTQYF. The full variable domain, completed using reference TRBV19 and TRBJ2-3, is DGGITQSPKYLFRKEGQNVTLSCEQNLNHDAMYWYRQDPGQGLRLIYYSQIVNDFQKGDIAEGYSVSREKKESFPLTVTSAQKNPTAFYLCASSWSGGGPDTQYFGPGTRLTVL.

On this clone: The junction and the germline gene differ at one end; a read error may be behind it. The chain employs TRBV18 and TRBJ2-1; 10 nucleotides agree with TRBD1. Germline values: CDR1 KGHSH, CDR2 LQKENI. The CDR3 contains 11 residues. CDR3 loop: CASSRDRGQIF. The CDR3 DNA is TGTGCCAGCTCACGGGACAGGGGACAAATCTTC. Based on the CDR3 plus reference TRBV18 and TRBJ2-1, the full variable domain is NAGVMQNPRHLVRRRGQEARLRCSPMKGHSHVYWYRQLPEEGLKFMVYLQKENIIDESGMPKERFSAEFPKEGPSILRIQQVVRGDSAAYFCASSRDRGQIFGPGTRLTVL.

By sample fraction, this clone is medium-sized. This chain joins TRBV29-1 and TRBJ1-4; 7 bases line up with TRBD1. Unmatched junction bases numbered 0, after V lost 2 bases and J lost 3 bases. Germline V lookup: CDR1 SQVTM, CDR2 ANQGSEA. The CDR3 extends over 13 amino acids. CDR3 nucleotides: TGCAGCGTTGAACAGGGGGCTAATGAAAAACTGTTTTTT. Translation: CSVEQGANEKLFF.

The rearrangement joins TRBV11-2 to TRBJ2-5; D is undetermined. The CDR3 totals 14 residues. V was shortened by 0 bases and J by 1 base, with 6 bases between the two germline ends. Germline V gene lookup returns CDR1 SGHAT and CDR2 FQNNGV. The CDR3 protein is CASSLDSIQETQYF. The CDR3 DNA reads as TGTGCCAGCAGCTTAGACAGCATCCAAGAGACCCAGTACTTC.

This sequence joins TRBV28 and TRBJ1-1; 7 bases are shared with TRBD1. The germline gives CDR1 MDHEN, CDR2 SYDVKM. Trimming took 8 bases from V and 6 from J; bases not matched to a gene: 6. The CDR3 runs 12 residues. CDR3 residues: CASGLRGSEAFF. In DNA, the CDR3 is TGTGCCAGCGGGCTCAGGGGGTCTGAAGCTTTCTTT.

The chain couples TRBV13 to TRBJ1-3; D gene ambiguous. V gave up 2 bases and J gave up 0 bases, with 8 bases separating them. Germline-derived CDR1 and CDR2 are PRHDT and FYEKMQ (reference sequence). This CDR3 has 15 residues. CDR3 nucleotide sequence: TGTGCCAGCAGCTTAAGCACCCGCTCTGGAAACACCATATATTTT. Protein: CASSLSTRSGNTIYF.